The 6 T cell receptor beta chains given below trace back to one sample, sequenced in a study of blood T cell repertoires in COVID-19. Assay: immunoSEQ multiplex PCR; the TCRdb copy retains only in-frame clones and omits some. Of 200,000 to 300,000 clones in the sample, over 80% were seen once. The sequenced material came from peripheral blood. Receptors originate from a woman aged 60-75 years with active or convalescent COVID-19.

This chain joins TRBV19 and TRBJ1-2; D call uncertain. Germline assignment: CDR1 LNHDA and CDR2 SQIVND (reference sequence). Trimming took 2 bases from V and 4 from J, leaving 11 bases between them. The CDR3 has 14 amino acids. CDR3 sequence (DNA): TGTGCCAGTAGTATAAAGACTGCCGCCTATGGCTACACCTTC. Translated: CASSIKTAAYGYTF.

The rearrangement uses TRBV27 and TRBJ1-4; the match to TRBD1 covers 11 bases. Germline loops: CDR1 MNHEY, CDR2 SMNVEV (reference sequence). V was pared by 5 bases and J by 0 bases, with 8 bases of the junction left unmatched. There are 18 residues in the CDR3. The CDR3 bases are TGTGCCAGCAGTCCGGGACAGGGGGTACCCGCAACTAATGAAAAACTGTTTTTT. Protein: CASSPGQGVPATNEKLFF.

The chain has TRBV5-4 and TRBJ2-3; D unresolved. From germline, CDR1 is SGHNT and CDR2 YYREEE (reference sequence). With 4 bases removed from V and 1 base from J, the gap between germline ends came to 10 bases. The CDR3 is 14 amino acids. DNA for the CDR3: TGTGCCAGCAGCCCTCCTCTAGGCACAGATACGCAGTATTTT. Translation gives CASSPPLGTDTQYF.

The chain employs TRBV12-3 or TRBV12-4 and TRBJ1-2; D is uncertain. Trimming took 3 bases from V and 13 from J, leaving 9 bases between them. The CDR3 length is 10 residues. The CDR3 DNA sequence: TGTGCCAGCAGTTTGTCCGCGGGCACCTTC. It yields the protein CASSLSAGTF.

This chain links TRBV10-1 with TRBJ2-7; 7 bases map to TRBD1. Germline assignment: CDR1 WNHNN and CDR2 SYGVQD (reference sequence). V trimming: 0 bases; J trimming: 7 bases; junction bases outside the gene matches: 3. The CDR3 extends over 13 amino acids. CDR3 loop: CASSESAGGEQYF. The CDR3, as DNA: TGCGCCAGCAGTGAGTCGGCAGGGGGAGAGCAGTACTTC.

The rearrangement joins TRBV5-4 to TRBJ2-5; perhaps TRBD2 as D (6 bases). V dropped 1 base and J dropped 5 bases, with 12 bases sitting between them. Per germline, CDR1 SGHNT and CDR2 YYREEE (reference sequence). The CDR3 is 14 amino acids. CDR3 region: CASSLRRGEETQYF. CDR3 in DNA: TGTGCCAGCAGCTTGCGGAGGGGAGAGGAGACCCAGTACTTC.